The T cell receptor (beta chain) under discussion was sequenced for a study of liver allograft versus peripheral blood T cells. Study overall: Transplanted livers and recipients' peripheral blood had their T cell receptor repertoires compared.

TCRdb re-analysed the reads in MiXCR, keeping a single row per CDR3 protein. The sample shows some 10,000 distinct CDR3 sequences, under 20% of them seen only once. This CDR3 comprises 14 residues. Germline V gives CDR1 MNHEY, CDR2 SVGEGT. V lost 6 bases and J lost 4, with 15 bases in between. This clonotype is judged medium-sized. The sequence came from a human patient who had a liver transplant. A share of the T cells may be of graft donor origin. The V call is TRBV6-2 or TRBV6-3, the J call TRBJ1-2; D may be TRBD1 (5 bases). CDR3 sequence: CASSRQGGFYGYTF. The CDR3 nucleotides read TGTGCCAGCAGCCGCCAGGGAGGCTTCTATGGCTACACCTTC.